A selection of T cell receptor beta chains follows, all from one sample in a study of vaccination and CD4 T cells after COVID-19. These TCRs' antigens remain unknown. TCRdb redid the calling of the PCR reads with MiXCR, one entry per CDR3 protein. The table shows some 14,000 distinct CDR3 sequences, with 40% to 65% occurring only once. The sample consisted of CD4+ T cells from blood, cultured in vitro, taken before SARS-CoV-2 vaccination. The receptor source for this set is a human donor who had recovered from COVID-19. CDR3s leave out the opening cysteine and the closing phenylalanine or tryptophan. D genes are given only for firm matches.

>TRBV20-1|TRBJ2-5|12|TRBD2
SARVAGRAETQY
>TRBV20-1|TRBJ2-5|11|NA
SARKASIETQY
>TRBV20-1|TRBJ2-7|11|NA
SAVVRSSGEQY
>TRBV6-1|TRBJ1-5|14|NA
ASSSLPRNSNQPQH
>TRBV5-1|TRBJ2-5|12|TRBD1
ASSLEGGRETQY
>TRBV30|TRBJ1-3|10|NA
AWTTRGNTIY
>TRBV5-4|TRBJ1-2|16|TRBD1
ASSLGGDSGLSNYGYT
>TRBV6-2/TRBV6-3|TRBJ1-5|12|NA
ASRRGAGNQPQH
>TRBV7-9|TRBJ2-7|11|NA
ASSQSSSYEQY
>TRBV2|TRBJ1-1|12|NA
ASSERWGNTEAF
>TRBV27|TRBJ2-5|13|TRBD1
ASRGTGLYQETQY
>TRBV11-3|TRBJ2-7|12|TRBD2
ASGKERDSYEQY
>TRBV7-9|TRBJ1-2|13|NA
ASSFETGGSTGYT
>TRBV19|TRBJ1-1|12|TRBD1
ASSMGRGRTEAF
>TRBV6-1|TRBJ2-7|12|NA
ASSAKGLSYEQY
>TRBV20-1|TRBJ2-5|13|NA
SATKNPVVQETQY
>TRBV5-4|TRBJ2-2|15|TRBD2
ASSLGGLAVNTGELF
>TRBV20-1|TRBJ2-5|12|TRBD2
SADPSGREETQY
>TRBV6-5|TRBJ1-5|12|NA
ASSLPGPPRPQH
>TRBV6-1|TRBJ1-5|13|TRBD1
ASSSGAGGVQPQH
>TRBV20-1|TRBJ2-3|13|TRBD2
SARVSGRAADTQY
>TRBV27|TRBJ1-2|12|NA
ASSLSGNNYGYT
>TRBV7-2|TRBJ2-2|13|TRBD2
ASRYSGGITGELF
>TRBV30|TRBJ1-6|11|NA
AWTGDPDSPLH
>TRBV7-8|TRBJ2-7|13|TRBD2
ASSLALSGRPEQY
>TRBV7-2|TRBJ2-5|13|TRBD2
ASSLEAGGQETQY
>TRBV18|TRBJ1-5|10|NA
ASSAEDQPQH
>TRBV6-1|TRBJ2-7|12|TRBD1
ASSRGTVSYEQY
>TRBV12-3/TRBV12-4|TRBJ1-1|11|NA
ASSLNPNTEAF
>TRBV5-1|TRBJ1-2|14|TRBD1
ASSLGFTGGDYGYT
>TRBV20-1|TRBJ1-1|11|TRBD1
SAWGDSNTEAF
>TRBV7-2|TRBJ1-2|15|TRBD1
ASSLALGGTVLGGYT
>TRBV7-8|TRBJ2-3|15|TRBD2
ASSRRFRREKGDTQY
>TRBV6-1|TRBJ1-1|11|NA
ASRRGGNTEAF
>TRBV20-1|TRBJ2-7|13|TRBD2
SARASLAGAYEQY
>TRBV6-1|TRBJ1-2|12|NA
ASRPRQTNYGYT
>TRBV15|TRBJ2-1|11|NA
ATSRDQLNEQF
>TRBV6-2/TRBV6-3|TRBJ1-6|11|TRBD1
ASSDRGNSPLH
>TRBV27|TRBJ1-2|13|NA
ASSFVAGSNYGYT
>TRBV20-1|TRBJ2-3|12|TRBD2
SAPGRESTDTQY
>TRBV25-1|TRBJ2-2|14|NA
ASSEGGRGNTGELF
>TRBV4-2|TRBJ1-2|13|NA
ASSQDRSGGYGYT
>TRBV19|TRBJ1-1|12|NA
ASSMPGLNTEAF
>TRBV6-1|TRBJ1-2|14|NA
ASSEIGQGRPYGYT
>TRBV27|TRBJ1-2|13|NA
ASSLSSQGSYGYT